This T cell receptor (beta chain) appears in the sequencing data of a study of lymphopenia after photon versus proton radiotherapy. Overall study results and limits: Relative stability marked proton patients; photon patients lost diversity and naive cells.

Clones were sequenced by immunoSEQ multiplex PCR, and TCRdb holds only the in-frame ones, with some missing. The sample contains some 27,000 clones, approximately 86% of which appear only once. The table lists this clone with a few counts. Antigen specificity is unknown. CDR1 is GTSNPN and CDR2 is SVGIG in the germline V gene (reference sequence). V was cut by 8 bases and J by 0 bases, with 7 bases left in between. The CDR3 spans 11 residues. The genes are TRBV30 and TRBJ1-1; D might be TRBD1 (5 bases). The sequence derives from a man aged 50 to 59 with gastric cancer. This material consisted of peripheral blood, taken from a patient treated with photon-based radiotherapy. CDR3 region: CAGHMNTEAFF. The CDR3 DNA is TGTGCCGGACACATGAACACTGAAGCTTTCTTT.